One and the same sample provided the 29 T cell receptor beta chains below, sequenced in a study of cytotoxic CD8 clonotypes in ibrutinib-treated CLL. This table comes from immunoSEQ multiplex PCR, and its TCRdb copy is limited to in-frame clones, with some not included. Here the sample spans about 50,000 clones, about 50% being singletons. The sequencing used PBMCs, collected after 24 months of ibrutinib treatment. The receptor source for this set is a human donor with chronic lymphocytic leukemia.

The V gene is TRBV5-1, the J gene TRBJ1-3, with D possibly being TRBD1 (5 bases). The CDR3 runs to 14 residues. Trimming shortened V by 1 base and J by 3 bases, and 8 bases separated the two germline ends. Germline values: CDR1 SGHRS, CDR2 YFSETQ. The CDR3 sequence: CASSLNGGGNTIYF. The CDR3 coding sequence is TGCGCCAGCAGCTTGAACGGGGGTGGAAACACCATATATTTT.

This clone was seen a few times. The V and J genes are TRBV7-9 and TRBJ2-3; weak D call: TRBD2 (6 bases). Germline CDR1 and CDR2: SEHNR and FQNEAQ (reference sequence). CDR3 length equals 14 residues. Trimming shortened V by 5 bases and J by 0 bases, and 9 bases separated the two germline ends. The CDR3 sequence is CASSPGTSTDTQYF. The CDR3 nucleotides are TGTGCCAGCAGCCCGGGGACTAGCACAGATACGCAGTATTTT. Looking up the rest from reference TRBV7-9 and TRBJ2-3 gives the full variable domain: DTGVSQNPRHKITKRGQNVTFRCDPISEHNRLYWYRQTLGQGPEFLTYFQNEAQLEKSRLLSDRFSAERPKGSFSTLEIQRTEQGDSAMYLCASSPGTSTDTQYFGPGTRLTVL.

This rearrangement joins TRBV5-1 to TRBJ2-5; a possible D gene is TRBD2 (6 bases). V lost 2 bases and J 1 base, leaving 9 bases between the germline ends. CDR3 length: 14 amino acids. Per the germline V gene, CDR1 is SGHRS and CDR2 is YFSETQ. The CDR3 nucleotides are TGCGCCAGCAGCTTTGGAGGGGTCCAAGAGACCCAGTACTTC. Protein: CASSFGGVQETQYF.

This rearrangement joins TRBV5-4 to TRBJ1-1; no definite D call. The V end was cut by 2 bases, the J end by 3 bases, with 11 bases between. Germline V CDR1 and CDR2: SGHNT, YYREEE (reference sequence). CDR3 length: 14 residues. The CDR3 loop reads CASSFSSGYTEAFF. As DNA, the CDR3 is TGTGCCAGCAGCTTCTCCTCGGGATACACTGAAGCTTTCTTT.

This clone showed up just a few times. J is TRBJ2-7 and V is TRBV6-5; D is unresolved. CDR3 length: 15 amino acids. Between the trimmed V and J ends, which lost 2 bases and 2 bases, there was a span of 13 bases. CDR1 and CDR2 (germline): MNHEY, SVGAGI. The CDR3, as DNA: TGTGCCAGCAGTTACCGGAAGGTGGGCCCCTACGAGCAGTACTTC. Encoded protein: CASSYRKVGPYEQYF.

This chain uses TRBV27 with TRBJ2-1; D unresolved. The CDR3 spans 11 residues. Trimming pared 4 bases from V and 9 bases from J, leaving 7 bases between. The germline V gene encodes CDR1 MNHEY and CDR2 SMNVEV (reference sequence). The CDR3 here is CASSWGGEQFF. CDR3 DNA: TGTGCCAGCAGTTGGGGTGGTGAGCAGTTCTTC.

The chain carries TRBV19 and TRBJ1-2; 9 bases align to TRBD1. Germline assignment: CDR1 LNHDA and CDR2 SQIVND (reference sequence). V dropped 5 bases and J dropped 5; count of bases not matched to a gene: 3. The CDR3 extends over 13 amino acids. The CDR3: CASSPGTGYGYTF. For the CDR3, the DNA is TGTGCCAGTAGTCCCGGGACAGGGTATGGCTACACCTTC.

A few counts support this clone. The CDR3 bases are TGCAGCGTTGAACCCCACGGTAGGAGGGACACTGAAGCTTTCTTT. Translation: CSVEPHGRRDTEAFF. The rearrangement links TRBV29-1 to TRBJ1-1; D not resolved. Per the germline V gene, CDR1 is SQVTM and CDR2 is ANQGSEA. The CDR3 consists of 15 residues. With 2 bases removed from V and 3 bases from J, the gap between germline ends came to 16 bases.

The chain joins TRBV28 to TRBJ1-3; D ambiguous. This CDR3 has 16 residues. The V end lost 2 bases, the J end lost 0 bases, and 11 bases lay between the germline ends. Germline CDR1 is MDHEN and CDR2 is SYDVKM. Written as DNA, the CDR3 is TGTGCCAGCAGTTTAAAGACGGATAGCTCTGGAAACACCATATATTTT. Translating it yields CASSLKTDSSGNTIYF.

V is TRBV7-2 and J is TRBJ2-6, with a tentative D call TRBD2 (5 bases). This CDR3 region has 13 residues. V lost 4 bases to trimming and J lost 8 bases, with 9 bases between them. Germline-derived CDR1 and CDR2 are SGHTA and FQGNSA. CDR3 bases: TGTGCCAGCAGCTCCTCCGGGACCAACGTCCTGACTTTC. It is translated as CASSSSGTNVLTF.

This chain connects TRBV7-2 to TRBJ1-2, with TRBD1 identical over 8 bases. The junction had 9 bases not matched to a gene; V was cut back by 7 bases and J by 8 bases. The CDR3 runs 13 residues. Germline V lookup: CDR1 SGHTA, CDR2 FQGNSA. CDR3 DNA sequence: TGTGCCAGCATCTTTCAGGGGGCATACGGCTACACCTTC. Its translation is CASIFQGAYGYTF.

The chain is built from TRBV11-2 and TRBJ1-6; D possibly corresponds to TRBD1 (5 bases). This CDR3 has 16 amino acids. CDR1 and CDR2 from the germline V gene are SGHAT and FQNNGV. V lost 0 bases and J lost 11, with 17 bases in between. The CDR3 sequence: CASSLDLGGVGPPLHF. Written as DNA, the CDR3 is TGTGCCAGCAGCTTAGACCTCGGGGGGGTAGGTCCACCCCTCCACTTT.

The chain carries TRBV28 and TRBJ1-2; no clear D gene. The V end lost 6 bases, the J end lost 0 bases, and 11 bases lay between the germline ends. Germline V gene sequence: CDR1 MDHEN, CDR2 SYDVKM. CDR3 length: 14 residues. In nucleotides, the CDR3 is TGTGCCAGCAGCACCGCCGGGGCTAACTATGGCTACACCTTC. Its protein is CASSTAGANYGYTF.

The rearrangement links TRBV6-6 to TRBJ1-2, with TRBD1 identical over 7 bases. Unmatched junction bases numbered 7, after V lost 7 bases and J lost 5 bases. The CDR3 contains 13 residues. CDR1 and CDR2 (germline): MNHNY, SVGAGI (reference sequence). The CDR3 is CASNHRGNYGYTF. DNA for the CDR3: TGTGCCAGCAACCACAGGGGAAATTATGGCTACACCTTC.

The chain uses TRBV29-1 and TRBJ2-1, with 7 positions matching TRBD2. J gave up 8 bases and V 7 bases, and 11 bases lay outside the gene matches. In germline, CDR1 is SQVTM, CDR2 ANQGSEA. The CDR3 is 13 amino acids. CDR3 in amino acids: CSAGTIPVHEQFF. The CDR3 DNA sequence: TGCAGCGCCGGGACTATCCCAGTTCATGAGCAGTTCTTC.

This clone was counted a single time. V gene TRBV5-1 combines with J gene TRBJ2-5; 11 bases fit TRBD2. The V and J ends lost 4 bases and 1 base, in that order; junction bases with no gene match: 3. There are 15 residues in the CDR3. CDR1 and CDR2 from the germline V gene are SGHRS and YFSETQ. CDR3 sequence reads: CASSLLAGAQETQYF. The CDR3 coding sequence is TGCGCCAGCAGCCTACTAGCGGGGGCCCAAGAGACCCAGTACTTC.

The V and J genes are TRBV4-1 and TRBJ2-1, with 7 bases lining up with TRBD2. The germline gives CDR1 MGHRA, CDR2 YSYEKL. V lost 2 bases, J lost 3 bases, and 1 base stayed unmatched. The CDR3 sequence is 14 residues long. The CDR3 DNA reads TGCGCCAGCAGCCAACAGCGGGGCTACAATGAGCAGTTCTTC. Translating it yields CASSQQRGYNEQFF.

The rearrangement joins TRBV7-9 to TRBJ2-7; 7 bases align to TRBD2. The CDR3 contains 16 residues. V was clipped by 5 bases and J by 3 bases; unmatched bases: 13. Germline V gene lookup returns CDR1 SEHNR and CDR2 FQNEAQ (reference sequence). DNA of the CDR3: TGTGCCAGCAGCGCCGGGACTATCCGTAGGGGCTACGAGCAGTACTTC. It encodes CASSAGTIRRGYEQYF.

The chain is built from TRBV2 and TRBJ2-7; D gene uncertain. Germline V CDR1 and CDR2: SNHLY, FYNNEI. CDR3 size: 13 residues. V lost 3 bases and J lost 3, with 9 bases in between. The CDR3 DNA reads as TGTGCCAGCAGTGAGCTAGGCCGCTACGAGCAGTACTTC. Its translation: CASSELGRYEQYF.

This rearrangement joins TRBV5-1 to TRBJ2-7; 9 bases agree with TRBD2. The CDR3 loop spans 15 amino acids. V shed 3 bases, J shed 4 bases, and the junction held 8 bases outside the gene matches. Germline-derived CDR1 and CDR2 are SGHRS and YFSETQ. CDR3 amino acids: CASSSQAGGQYEQYF. CDR3 bases: TGCGCCAGCAGCTCCCAGGCGGGGGGGCAGTACGAGCAGTACTTC.

This clone has only a few counts. The genes are TRBV5-1 and TRBJ2-7, with 9 bases fitting TRBD1. CDR1 and CDR2 (germline): SGHRS, YFSETQ. After removal of 3 bases from V and 6 bases from J, the junction contained 10 bases not matched to a gene. The CDR3 covers 15 residues. The CDR3 loop reads CASSSRTGDGGEQYF. In nucleotides, the CDR3 is TGCGCCAGCAGCTCCCGGACAGGGGACGGTGGCGAGCAGTACTTC.

The rearrangement joins TRBV5-4 to TRBJ2-5; 7 bases fit TRBD1. The CDR3 contains 13 residues. Trimming took 4 bases from V and 5 from J; bases not matched to a gene: 5. Germline lookup yields CDR1 SGHNT and CDR2 YYREEE (reference sequence). As DNA, the CDR3 is TGTGCCAGCAGCAGGGACAGTTTTGAGACCCAGTACTTC. Protein product: CASSRDSFETQYF.

The CDR3 spells CASSPMGLAGANEQFF. CDR3 nucleotides: TGTGCCAGCTCACCAATGGGACTAGCGGGGGCCAATGAGCAGTTCTTC. This chain connects TRBV18 to TRBJ2-1, with 14 bases aligning to TRBD2. CDR1 is KGHSH and CDR2 is LQKENI in the germline V gene. V dropped 2 bases and J dropped 6; count of bases not matched to a gene: 3. The CDR3 sequence is 16 residues long.

The chain combines TRBV7-8 with TRBJ2-3, with D possibly TRBD2 on 6 matching bases. V was pared by 1 base and J by 2 bases, with 10 bases between. Germline V gene lookup returns CDR1 SGHVS and CDR2 FQNEAQ. The CDR3 contains 15 residues. CDR3 protein: CASSLEAGYTDTQYF. The DNA for the CDR3 is TGTGCCAGCAGCTTAGAGGCGGGGTACACAGATACGCAGTATTTT.

The V and J genes are TRBV5-1 and TRBJ1-2, with unresolved D. Germline CDR1 is SGHRS and CDR2 is YFSETQ. The CDR3 extends over 15 amino acids. Trimming removed 4 bases from V and 2 bases from J, with 15 bases in between. This CDR3 reads CASSPQSQRNYGYTF. Written as DNA, the CDR3 is TGCGCCAGCAGCCCGCAATCCCAACGGAACTATGGCTACACCTTC.

This clone was seen a handful of times. The chain has TRBV10-3 and TRBJ1-2, with D uncertain. V lost 1 base and J lost 4, with 10 bases in between. The CDR3 runs to 14 residues. CDR1 is ENHRY, CDR2 SYGVKD, per germline. CDR3 region: CAISELPTTYGYTF. In DNA, the CDR3 is TGTGCCATCAGTGAGTTACCGACTACCTATGGCTACACCTTC.

By share, this clone counts as medium-sized. In the same sample, other DNA sequences code for this CDR3. The chain uses TRBV7-9 and TRBJ2-7; the D gene is possibly TRBD1 (5 bases). CDR3 length: 14 residues. V was clipped by 0 bases and J by 4 bases, with 10 bases between them. CDR1 and CDR2 (germline): SEHNR, FQNEAQ (reference sequence). The CDR3 sequence is CASSLAGVDYEQYF. The CDR3 region has the DNA TGTGCCAGCAGCTTAGCAGGGGTAGATTACGAGCAGTACTTC. The whole variable domain, remainder taken from reference TRBV7-9 and TRBJ2-7, is DTGVSQNPRHKITKRGQNVTFRCDPISEHNRLYWYRQTLGQGPEFLTYFQNEAQLEKSRLLSDRFSAERPKGSFSTLEIQRTEQGDSAMYLCASSLAGVDYEQYFGPGTRLTVT.

This clone showed up just once. The genes are TRBV14 and TRBJ2-5; TRBD1 matches 8 bases. The assigned J gene may be wrong: the sequence end matches TRBJ2-7 better. There are 12 residues in the CDR3. Germline CDR1 SGHDN, CDR2 FVKESK. CDR3 sequence: CASRQGTYEQYF. DNA of the CDR3: TGTGCCAGCCGACAGGGGACCTACGAGCAGTACTTC.

The chain joins TRBV4-1 to TRBJ1-2; 7 bases are a match to TRBD1. This CDR3 region has 15 residues. The V segment lost 0 bases and the J segment 9 bases; nucleotides outside the gene matches: 10. CDR1 MGHRA and CDR2 YSYEKL come from the germline V gene. CDR3 residues: CASSQEMGTVDSYTF. The CDR3 DNA follows: TGCGCCAGCAGCCAAGAGATGGGGACAGTAGATAGCTACACCTTC.